A selection of T cell receptor beta chains follows, all from one sample in a study of blood T cell repertoires in COVID-19. The assay was immunoSEQ multiplex PCR, and TCRdb's table has in-frame clones only and misses some. Among about 370,000 clones, about 90% were seen once, and the ten largest hold less than 3.5%. Sequenced: peripheral blood. All receptors come from a woman younger than 45 with COVID-19, enrolled during active disease. Both conserved end residues are trimmed from each CDR3. Clone size is not always given. Where it is, it says once, few, many or a class for expanded clones.

V gene,clone size,J gene,CDR3 protein
TRBV24-1,.,TRBJ1-2,ATSDFGGTTNYGYT
TRBV7-8,.,TRBJ1-2,ASSLRQGLHYGYT
TRBV7-2,.,TRBJ2-3,ASSLLADSLRTDTQY
TRBV28,.,TRBJ1-1,ASSPGQFTEAF
TRBV9,once,TRBJ2-7,ASSPYSSDYEQY
TRBV6-6,few,TRBJ2-3,ASRGLAGNTQY
TRBV9,.,TRBJ1-2,ASSVQTTGYGYT
TRBV5-4,.,TRBJ2-1,ASSPGLYNEQF
TRBV4-2,.,TRBJ2-3,ASSQEESSGGARTDTQY
TRBV7-6,once,TRBJ1-5,ASSLGQGDDNQPQH
TRBV7-9,.,TRBJ1-3,ASSPAPGAGNTIY
TRBV6-5,.,TRBJ1-2,ASSRDRGRHGYT
TRBV9,.,TRBJ2-5,ASSVDGGQGETQY
TRBV5-1,.,TRBJ1-2,ASSLASAYGYT
TRBV6-1,few,TRBJ2-1,ASIGLAGETEQF
TRBV9,few,TRBJ2-5,ASSVGAGTFTTQY